The following is a TCR beta chain sequence with its context. For recovered donors of Cohort 3, there were two negative PCRs, clearance, or symptom resolution. The sample belongs to a study of blood T cell repertoires in COVID-19. Overall study: Collection of acute and convalescent COVID-19 samples took place in the United States, Italy and Spain.

Generated by immunoSEQ multiplex PCR, the TCRdb table keeps only in-frame clones and is missing some. Of fewer than 350,000 clones in the sample, roughly 85% were seen once. This CDR3 spans 14 amino acids. Germline V gene data show CDR1 as KGHSY and CDR2 as FQNENV. The junction had 4 bases not matched to a gene; V was cut back by 2 bases and J by 6 bases. This receptor was identified in a woman aged 45 to 65 who had recovered from COVID-19. The V gene is TRBV16, the J gene TRBJ1-5; 7 bases agree with TRBD1. Sequenced input: PBMCs or T cells enriched from blood (not recorded which). CDR3 coding DNA: TGTGCCAGCAGCCAAGACAGGGTGGGTCAGCCCCAGCATTTT. It yields the protein CASSQDRVGQPQHF.